This is a list of T cell receptor beta chains from one sample in a study of blood T cell repertoires in COVID-19. Only in-frame clones appear in the TCRdb table, and some are missing; sequencing was by immunoSEQ multiplex PCR. The repertoire holds roughly 140,000 clones, with roughly 80% as singletons. Sequencing was performed on peripheral blood. The receptors were gathered from a human donor with acute or convalescent COVID-19. The donor label of this sample is uncertain. CDR3s include the opening cysteine and the closing phenylalanine or tryptophan. A D gene is named only where the DNA matches it firmly. Clone size is not always given. Where it is, it says once, few, many or a class for expanded clones.

J | D | size | V | DNA | CDR3
TRBJ2-5 | TRBD1 | few | TRBV12-5 | TGTGCTAGTGGGAGGACAGGGGACGGCCAAGAGACCCAGTACTTC | CASGRTGDGQETQYF
TRBJ1-2 | TRBD1 | . | TRBV7-8 | TGTGCCAGCAGCCCGGACAGGGTGGGCGGCTACACCTTC | CASSPDRVGGYTF
TRBJ2-1 | . | . | TRBV12-3/TRBV12-4 | TGTGCCAGCAGTCCCTCCCAAATTAGGCAGTTCTTC | CASSPSQIRQFF
TRBJ2-5 | TRBD2 | . | TRBV27 | TGTGCCAGCAGTTTAAAGGCGGGGGGTCCCACCCAGTACTTC | CASSLKAGGPTQYF
TRBJ1-3 | . | . | TRBV7-9 | TGTGCCAGCAGCCTTGAGGCGGGCAGGGGTGGAAACACCATATATTTT | CASSLEAGRGGNTIYF
TRBJ1-6 | . | . | TRBV6-5 | TGTGCCAGCAAAGACAGTGGCCGGGTCCACTTT | CASKDSGRVHF
TRBJ1-1 | TRBD1 | . | TRBV5-1 | TGCGCCAGCAGCCTTTCAAGACCGGGACAGACTGAAGCTTTCTTT | CASSLSRPGQTEAFF
TRBJ2-1 | . | . | TRBV3-1/TRBV3-2 | TGTGCCAGCAGCCAGCAAGGGGGTGAGCAGTTCTTC | CASSQQGGEQFF
TRBJ1-5 | TRBD1 | . | TRBV6-5 | TGTGCCAGCAGCAGGGACAGGGGTAACAATCAGCCCCAGCATTTT | CASSRDRGNNQPQHF
TRBJ1-4 | . | few | TRBV19 | TGTGCCAGCGGGGGACTTCCTGATGAAAAACTGTTTTTT | CASGGLPDEKLFF
TRBJ1-2 | . | . | TRBV9 | TGTGCCAGCAGCGTAGAAGGTGAGGGCTGGGTTAGCGGCTACACCTTC | CASSVEGEGWVSGYTF
TRBJ2-2 | . | . | TRBV30 | TGTGCCTGGCGGGGAGAGGGGGGGGTTGAGAACACCGGGGAGCTGTTTTTT | CAWRGEGGVENTGELFF
TRBJ1-2 | . | . | TRBV27 | TGTGCCACCTTGAGGGGGGGCCGGTATGGCTACACCTTC | CATLRGGRYGYTF
TRBJ1-1 | TRBD1 | few | TRBV27 | TGTGCCAGCAGTACAGGGGGCACTGAAGCTTTCTTT | CASSTGGTEAFF
TRBJ2-1 | . | . | TRBV11-1 | TGTGCCAGCAGTTACCTCAGGGGGGCCGATGAGCAGTTCTTC | CASSYLRGADEQFF
TRBJ2-1 | . | . | TRBV11-1 | TGTGCCAGCAGCTTATCGGGAGCCTACAATGAGCAGTTCTTC | CASSLSGAYNEQFF
TRBJ2-3 | . | . | TRBV5-1 | TGCGCCAGCAGCTTGGGTTCCGCCAATAGAGATACGCAGTATTTT | CASSLGSANRDTQYF
TRBJ1-2 | TRBD1 | . | TRBV25-1 | TGTGCCAGCAGCTGGACAGGTTATGGCTACACCTTC | CASSWTGYGYTF
TRBJ2-2 | TRBD1 | . | TRBV18 | TGTGCCAGCTCACCAGGACAGGGATCTACCGGGGAGCTGTTTTTT | CASSPGQGSTGELFF
TRBJ2-5 | TRBD2 | . | TRBV15 | TGTGCCACCAGCAGAGAGGGTAGCGGGGCGGGGAAGACCCAGTACTTC | CATSREGSGAGKTQYF
TRBJ2-2 | TRBD2 | once | TRBV9 | TGTGCCAGCAGCCCCCGTCTTAGCGGGGGAACGAACACCGGGGAGCTGTTTTTT | CASSPRLSGGTNTGELFF
TRBJ2-1 | . | few | TRBV3-1/TRBV3-2 | TGTGCCAGCAGCCATCATTCGGGGGATGAGCAGTTCTTC | CASSHHSGDEQFF
TRBJ1-2 | TRBD1 | . | TRBV6-5 | TGTGCCAGCAGCCTCGGGACAGCCTATGGCTACACCTTC | CASSLGTAYGYTF
TRBJ1-1 | TRBD1 | . | TRBV7-2 | TGTGCCAGCAGCGCGACAGGGGGCGGTCTTACTGAAGCTTTCTTT | CASSATGGGLTEAFF
TRBJ1-5 | TRBD1 | . | TRBV6-4 | TGTGCCAGCAGTGATCCGGACAGGGTCAATCAGCCCCAGCATTTT | CASSDPDRVNQPQHF
TRBJ1-1 | . | . | TRBV23-1 | TGCGCCAGCAGTCCCGGGAGTATTGATCACACTGAAGCTTTCTTT | CASSPGSIDHTEAFF
TRBJ2-3 | TRBD1 | . | TRBV7-3 | TGTGCCAGCAGCCCCTATGGGACAGGAACTGGTCCGCAGTATTTT | CASSPYGTGTGPQYF
TRBJ1-1 | TRBD1 | once | TRBV6-5 | TGTGCCAGCAGTTATAGGGGGCCGGGCGAAGCTTTCTTT | CASSYRGPGEAFF
TRBJ1-4 | TRBD1 | . | TRBV9 | TGTGCCAGCAGCCCTCAGGGGACAGGGGATGAAAAACTGTTTTTT | CASSPQGTGDEKLFF
TRBJ1-1 | TRBD1 | . | TRBV11-1 | TGTGCCAGCAGCTTGACAGGGGGTTTTACTGAAGCTTTCTTT | CASSLTGGFTEAFF
TRBJ2-5 | . | once | TRBV7-9 | TGTGCCAGCAGCCTCCCGGACTCTCTCCCAGAGACCCAGTACTTC | CASSLPDSLPETQYF
TRBJ2-3 | . | . | TRBV12-3/TRBV12-4 | TGTGCCAGCAGAGGAGGAGGTCGCGATACGCAGTATTTT | CASRGGGRDTQYF
TRBJ1-1 | . | . | TRBV19 | TGTGCCAGTAGTAGCGGACAAGACCTGAACACTGAAGCTTTCTTT | CASSSGQDLNTEAFF
TRBJ1-6 | . | . | TRBV5-1 | TGCGCCAGCAGCTTGCACGGGGAATCACCCCTCCACTTT | CASSLHGESPLHF
TRBJ2-3 | TRBD1 | . | TRBV5-1 | TGCGCCAGCAGCTGGGGAACAGGGGGGAGTGCAGATACGCAGTATTTT | CASSWGTGGSADTQYF
TRBJ2-7 | TRBD2 | . | TRBV29-1 | TGCAGCGTTGAAGATGTGGCGGGGGGGCCCTACGAGCAGTACTTC | CSVEDVAGGPYEQYF
TRBJ1-3 | . | . | TRBV6-5 | TGTGCCAGCAGCATAACCGAAAGCGGAAACACCATATATTTT | CASSITESGNTIYF
TRBJ2-7 | TRBD1 | . | TRBV9 | TGTGCCAGCAGCGTAGACCGACAGGGAAGCTCCTACGAGCAGTACTTC | CASSVDRQGSSYEQYF
TRBJ2-5 | TRBD1 | . | TRBV11-2 | TGTGCCAGCAGCTTAGGATCCGAGACAGGGGGCGGGAAGACCCAGTACTTC | CASSLGSETGGGKTQYF
TRBJ1-6 | TRBD1 | . | TRBV5-4 | TGTGCCAGCAGCTTGACACAGGGGCATAATTCACCCCTCCACTTT | CASSLTQGHNSPLHF
TRBJ2-1 | . | . | TRBV24-1 | TGTGCCACCAGTGGAGGGTACAATGAGCAGTTCTTC | CATSGGYNEQFF
TRBJ1-2 | . | . | TRBV6-5 | TGTGCCAGCAGTAGGAACAGGGTCGGGAATGGCTACACCTTC | CASSRNRVGNGYTF
TRBJ1-1 | . | . | TRBV5-5 | TGTGCCAGCAGCTTGGCCCCTTTTAGTGGGAACACTGAAGCTTTCTTT | CASSLAPFSGNTEAFF
TRBJ1-2 | . | . | TRBV9 | TGTGCCAGCAGCGTAGAGTCCATGATTCTTCAGGGCTACACCTTC | CASSVESMILQGYTF
TRBJ1-1 | . | . | TRBV3-1/TRBV3-2 | TGTGCCAGCAGCTTAGGGGAGGGATCCGGTGAAGCTTTCTTT | CASSLGEGSGEAFF
TRBJ1-2 | TRBD1 | . | TRBV6-4 | TGTGCCAGCAGTGAACCGGGACAGGGGCCCTATGGCTACACCTTC | CASSEPGQGPYGYTF
TRBJ1-1 | . | . | TRBV4-1 | TGCGCCAGCAGCCAATTCCTTGGACGGGGTGGCACTGAAGCTTTCTTT | CASSQFLGRGGTEAFF
TRBJ1-2 | TRBD1 | . | TRBV20-1 | TGCAGTGCCTCAGGGGGCTATGGCTACACCTTC | CSASGGYGYTF
TRBJ1-6 | . | . | TRBV11-2 | TGTGCCAGCAGCTCGTTGACAGAGCCCTATAATTCACCCCTCCACTTT | CASSSLTEPYNSPLHF
TRBJ1-4 | . | . | TRBV7-9 | TGTGCCAGCAGCTCCTTGGGGGGAGGTTTGAGTGAAAAACTGTTTTTT | CASSSLGGGLSEKLFF
TRBJ1-1 | . | few | TRBV5-6 | TGTGCCAGCAGCCCGGGGTTGGCCAAGCCCACTGAAGCTTTCTTT | CASSPGLAKPTEAFF
TRBJ1-5 | . | . | TRBV19 | TGTGCCAGTAGCCCGGGGTTGGGGGGAGTCGATCAGCCCCAGCATTTT | CASSPGLGGVDQPQHF
TRBJ1-2 | TRBD1 | once | TRBV29-1 | TGCAGCGTTAGTGAGGGGGCCCATGGCTACACCTTC | CSVSEGAHGYTF